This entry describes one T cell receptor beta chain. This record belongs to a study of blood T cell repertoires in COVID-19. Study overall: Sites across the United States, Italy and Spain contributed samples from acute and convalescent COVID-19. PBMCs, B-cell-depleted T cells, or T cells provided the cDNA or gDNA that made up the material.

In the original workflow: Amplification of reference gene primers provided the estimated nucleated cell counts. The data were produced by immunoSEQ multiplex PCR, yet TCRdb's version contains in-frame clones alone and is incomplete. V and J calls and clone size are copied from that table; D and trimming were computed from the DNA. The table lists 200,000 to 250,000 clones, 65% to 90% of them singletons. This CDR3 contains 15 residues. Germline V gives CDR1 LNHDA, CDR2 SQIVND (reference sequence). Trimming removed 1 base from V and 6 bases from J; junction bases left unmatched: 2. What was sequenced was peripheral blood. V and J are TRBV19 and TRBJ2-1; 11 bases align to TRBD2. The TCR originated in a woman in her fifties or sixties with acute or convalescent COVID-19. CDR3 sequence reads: CASSIGSGRVNEQFF. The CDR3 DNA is TGTGCCAGTAGTATAGGTAGCGGGAGGGTCAATGAGCAGTTCTTC. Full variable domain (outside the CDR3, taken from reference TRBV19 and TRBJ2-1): DGGITQSPKYLFRKEGQNVTLSCEQNLNHDAMYWYRQDPGQGLRLIYYSQIVNDFQKGDIAEGYSVSREKKESFPLTVTSAQKNPTAFYLCASSIGSGRVNEQFFGPGTRLTVL.